This entry concerns a single T cell receptor beta chain. No antigen is known for it. The data were produced by immunoSEQ multiplex PCR, yet TCRdb's version contains in-frame clones alone and is incomplete. Here the sample spans around 100,000 clones, roughly 87% being singletons. This sample was included in a study of graft-versus-host responses after intestinal transplantation. Study-level findings and limits: Within allografts, high graft-versus-host to host-versus-graft clonal ratios were seen among patients with graft-donor T cell macrochimerism.

The CDR3 is 14 amino acids. The V gene's germline CDR1 is MGHDK and CDR2 SYGVNS. V was trimmed by 2 bases and J by 7 bases, leaving 9 bases between them. The sample in question was unstimulated CD4+ T cells sorted from spleen or lymph node cells, obtained before transplant. The rearrangement links TRBV25-1 to TRBJ1-6; D is perhaps TRBD1 (5 bases). The TCR originated in a human donor who was the organ donor for an intestinal transplant. CDR3 residues: CASSEGGWNSPLHF. The CDR3 DNA reads TGTGCCAGCAGTGAAGGGGGTTGGAATTCACCCCTCCACTTT.